Below are 15 T cell receptor beta chains sequenced from a single sample in a study of cytomegalovirus exposure and HLA in healthy donors. Profiling relied on immunoSEQ multiplex PCR, and the TCRdb table lists in-frame clones only, not all of them. The top ten clones hold approximately 3% of a sample with about 260,000 clones, 90% of them seen once. The sequencing sample was made of PBMCs. These receptors came from a woman between 25 and 40 years old in good health and CMV-seronegative.

V and J are TRBV6-5 and TRBJ2-1; D gene ambiguous. The germline V and J ends were trimmed by 3 bases and 0 bases, with 9 bases remaining between them. The CDR3 length is 15 residues. Per the germline V gene, CDR1 is MNHEY and CDR2 is SVGAGI. The CDR3 nucleotides read TGTGCCAGCAGTTATGACATGCTCTCCTACAATGAGCAGTTCTTC. Residues: CASSYDMLSYNEQFF.

This clone has a single count. The rearrangement uses TRBV9 and TRBJ2-2; TRBD1 aligns across 10 bases. The CDR3 spans 16 residues. V shed 3 bases and J 4 bases; nucleotides not matched to a gene: 6. Germline values: CDR1 SGDLS, CDR2 YYNGEE. The CDR3 spells CASSATGTGVTGELFF. CDR3 nucleotides: TGTGCCAGCAGCGCCACCGGGACAGGGGTCACCGGGGAGCTGTTTTTT.

The rearrangement uses TRBV5-1 and TRBJ2-7; TRBD2 might be the D (5 bases). The CDR3 runs 15 residues. With 0 bases removed from V and 3 bases from J, the gap between germline ends came to 13 bases. The germline V gene encodes CDR1 SGHRS and CDR2 YFSETQ. The CDR3 bases are TGCGCCAGCAGCTTGGGGACGGGAAGTTTCTACGAGCAGTACTTC. Encoded protein: CASSLGTGSFYEQYF.

This clone has a single count. The chain couples TRBV5-4 to TRBJ2-1; the match to TRBD2 covers 9 bases. CDR1 and CDR2 from the germline V gene are SGHNT and YYREEE (reference sequence). J lost 5 bases, V lost 4 bases, and 7 bases had no gene match. The CDR3 is 15 amino acids. CDR3 bases: TGTGCCAGCAGCCCGGGGACTAGCTCAAACAATGAGCAGTTCTTC. Encoded protein: CASSPGTSSNNEQFF. The full variable domain, its missing parts supplied by reference TRBV5-4 and TRBJ2-1, is ETGVTQSPTHLIKTRGQQVTLRCSSQSGHNTVSWYQQALGQGPQFIFQYYREEENGRGNFPPRFSGLQFPNYSSELNVNALELDDSALYLCASSPGTSSNNEQFFGPGTRLTVL.

The table lists this clone with a few counts. The chain joins TRBV10-3 to TRBJ2-7; D may correspond to TRBD1 or TRBD2 (6 bases each). Trimming cost V 7 bases and J 7 bases, with 14 bases left between them. CDR1 is ENHRY, CDR2 SYGVKD, per germline. The CDR3 covers 12 residues. The CDR3 loop is CAIKEGVQEQYF. The CDR3 DNA follows: TGTGCCATCAAGGAGGGGGTCCAAGAGCAGTACTTC.

This clone was counted a single time. The chain links TRBV5-1 to TRBJ2-7, with 9 bases matching TRBD1. The CDR3 has 14 amino acids. J was trimmed by 4 bases and V by 0 bases; bases with no gene match: 2. Germline CDR1 SGHRS, CDR2 YFSETQ. The CDR3 DNA follows: TGCGCCAGCAGCTTGGCCGGACAGGGGTACGAGCAGTACTTC. It translates to CASSLAGQGYEQYF.

The chain has TRBV4-3 and TRBJ1-5; no clear D. Germline V gives CDR1 LGHNA, CDR2 YSLEER. CDR3 length: 15 amino acids. The V and J ends lost 1 base and 4 bases respectively, with 11 bases between them. The CDR3 loop is CASSQALGRNQPQHF. CDR3 bases: TGCGCCAGCAGCCAAGCGCTGGGAAGGAATCAGCCCCAGCATTTT.

The V and J genes are TRBV29-1 and TRBJ2-5, with TRBD2 identical over 8 bases. There are 13 residues in the CDR3. V trimming: 3 bases; J trimming: 2 bases; junction bases outside the gene matches: 2. CDR1 is SQVTM, CDR2 ANQGSEA, per germline. CDR3 protein: CSVDASGQETQYF. CDR3 DNA: TGCAGCGTTGACGCTAGCGGGCAAGAGACCCAGTACTTC.

The V call is TRBV7-6, the J call TRBJ2-3; either TRBD1 or TRBD2 may fit D (5 bases each). Germline V gene lookup returns CDR1 SGHVS and CDR2 FNYEAQ. The germline V and J ends were trimmed by 5 bases and 6 bases, with 15 bases remaining between them. The CDR3 is made up of 14 amino acids. The CDR3 is CASSPGTYSDTQYF. In DNA, the CDR3 is TGTGCCAGCAGCCCCGGGACCTATTCGGATACGCAGTATTTT.

The genes are TRBV5-1 and TRBJ2-5; 8 nucleotides line up with TRBD1. This CDR3 contains 17 residues. Germline V gene lookup returns CDR1 SGHRS and CDR2 YFSETQ. V trimming: 5 bases; J trimming: 5 bases; junction bases outside the gene matches: 17. The CDR3 sequence: CASRQLSGGGFRETQYF. The CDR3 DNA sequence: TGCGCCAGCAGACAACTTTCAGGGGGCGGGTTTCGGGAGACCCAGTACTTC.

The rearrangement uses TRBV7-3 and TRBJ2-1; possible D gene TRBD2, 5 bases. Germline V lookup: CDR1 SGHTA, CDR2 FQGTGA. With 5 bases removed from V and 8 bases from J, the gap between germline ends came to 22 bases. CDR3 length: 16 residues. CDR3 region: CASSADGFSEVDEQFF. The CDR3 DNA follows: TGTGCCAGCAGCGCGGACGGTTTTAGCGAGGTAGATGAGCAGTTCTTC.

The chain recombines TRBV6-7 with TRBJ2-3; 11 nucleotides match TRBD2. TRBV6-7 qualifies as an ORF whose function is uncertain. V trimming: 4 bases; J trimming: 0 bases; junction bases outside the gene matches: 6. The CDR3 consists of 17 residues. The CDR3 region is CASSWGTSGASTDTQYF. The DNA of the CDR3 is TGTGCCAGCAGTTGGGGGACTAGCGGTGCTAGCACAGATACGCAGTATTTT.

The gene calls are TRBV9 and TRBJ2-7, with 8 nucleotides matching TRBD1. Germline CDR1 SGDLS, CDR2 YYNGEE. The CDR3 runs 15 residues. The junction had 11 bases not matched to a gene; V was cut back by 4 bases and J by 5 bases. In nucleotides, the CDR3 is TGTGCCAGCAGCCCAAATTCACAGGGGGGTGACGAGCAGTACTTC. Protein: CASSPNSQGGDEQYF.

The chain links TRBV7-2 to TRBJ2-7; D may be TRBD2 (6 bases). Deletions cut 4 bases from V and 3 bases from J, with 16 bases between. CDR3 size: 15 residues. Looked up from germline, CDR1 is SGHTA and CDR2 is FQGNSA. The CDR3 sequence is CASSSSSVVSYEQYF. The CDR3 bases are TGTGCCAGCAGCTCCTCTAGCGTTGTCAGCTACGAGCAGTACTTC. The full variable domain, rest sourced from reference TRBV7-2 and TRBJ2-7, is GAGVSQSPSNKVTEKGKDVELRCDPISGHTALYWYRQSLGQGLEFLIYFQGNSAPDKSGLPSDRFSAERTGGSVSTLTIQRTQQEDSAVYLCASSSSSVVSYEQYFGPGTRLTVT.

This sequence joins TRBV28 and TRBJ2-1, with D possibly TRBD2 on 7 matching bases. Germline CDR1 reads MDHEN; CDR2 reads SYDVKM. The length of the CDR3 is 15 residues. V shed 2 bases and J shed 4 bases, with 12 bases lying between them. The CDR3 is CASSLGEGVYNEQFF. In DNA form, the CDR3 reads TGTGCCAGCAGTTTAGGGGAGGGGGTTTACAATGAGCAGTTCTTC.